Ten or more counts support the clone carrying this T cell receptor (beta chain). Antigen specificity is unknown. Samples came from axillary lymph nodes draining the breast cancer. The data originate from a study of breast tumors, draining lymph nodes, adjacent tissues. Trimming stripped 5 bases from V and 0 bases from J, with 11 bases between. The CDR3 consists of 16 residues. Germline-derived CDR1 and CDR2 are SGHAT and FQDESV (reference sequence). TCRdb reanalysed the multiplex PCR reads using MiXCR and keeps one entry per CDR3 protein. The sample holds 250,000 or so distinct CDR3 sequences; more than 30% are singletons and the top ten take 1.1%. General study findings and limits: Luminal-like breast cancer showed significantly greater tumor-nontumor repertoire similarity than basal-like breast cancer did. Data fit most tumor T cells coming from lymph node, expanding in tumor. Tumor TCR diversity was below lymph nodes but above nontumor tissue. The lymph node origin of tumor T cells was framed as consistent with a hypothesis, not demonstrated.

The V gene is TRBV11-1, the J gene TRBJ2-6; D gene unclear. Sequencing was carried out using axillary lymph node tissue. This TCR was sampled from a female donor with breast cancer. Some clones in this sample may be carry-over from other donors' samples. The CDR3 here is CASSHPTVSGANVLTF. As DNA, the CDR3 is TGTGCCAGCAGCCACCCCACTGTCTCTGGGGCCAACGTCCTGACTTTC. The full variable domain, rest sourced from reference TRBV11-1 and TRBJ2-6, is EAEVAQSPRYKITEKSQAVAFWCDPISGHATLYWYRQILGQGPELLVQFQDESVVDDSQLPKDRFSAERLKGVDSTLKIQPAELGDSAMYLCASSHPTVSGANVLTFGAGSRLTVL.